Following are 20 T cell receptor beta chains from one sample sequenced in a study of shared clonotypes between healthy human individuals. Repertoires were generated with immunoSEQ multiplex PCR, while TCRdb's copy carries only in-frame clones and drops some. The sample contains around 2,000,000 clones, around 95% of which appear only once. The specimen was naive CD4+ T cells sorted from blood. The subset: CD45RA+ positively selected. All receptors come from a man aged 18 to 30 in good health.

The CDR3 region has the DNA TGTGCCAGCAGTAACGGACAGGACAGCTCCTACGAGCAGTACTTC. This codes for CASSNGQDSSYEQYF. The chain has TRBV5-4 and TRBJ2-7; 7 nucleotides match TRBD1. V gave up 5 bases and J gave up 0 bases; unmatched junction bases: 8. This CDR3 is 15 amino acids long. Germline CDR1 reads SGHNT; CDR2 reads YYREEE (reference sequence). The full variable domain, completed using reference TRBV5-4 and TRBJ2-7, is ETGVTQSPTHLIKTRGQQVTLRCSSQSGHNTVSWYQQALGQGPQFIFQYYREEENGRGNFPPRFSGLQFPNYSSELNVNALELDDSALYLCASSNGQDSSYEQYFGPGTRLTVT.

The chain couples TRBV5-6 to TRBJ2-1; D gene uncertain. The CDR3 consists of 15 residues. Trimming removed 0 bases from V and 2 bases from J, with 9 bases in between. Germline CDR1 is SGHDT and CDR2 is YYEEEE. DNA for the CDR3: TGTGCCAGCAGCTTGGTGGACCCGGCCTACAATGAGCAGTTCTTC. It codes for CASSLVDPAYNEQFF.

Many counts were recorded for this clone. The chain joins TRBV14 to TRBJ2-2; D is undetermined. The germline V gene encodes CDR1 SGHDN and CDR2 FVKESK. This CDR3 spans 13 amino acids. V lost 2 bases to trimming and J lost 6 bases, with 7 bases between them. In DNA, the CDR3 is TGTGCCAGCAGCCAACTTCGAGCCGGGGAGCTGTTTTTT. It encodes CASSQLRAGELFF.

The V and J genes are TRBV10-3 and TRBJ1-2, with TRBD1 as a possible D gene (5 bases). The CDR3 spans 15 residues. The germline V gene encodes CDR1 ENHRY and CDR2 SYGVKD. Deletions cut 2 bases from V and 6 bases from J, with 16 bases between. This chain's CDR3 is CAISETGSFLDGYTF. CDR3 nucleotides: TGTGCCATCAGTGAGACAGGATCCTTTTTGGATGGCTACACCTTC.

V is TRBV11-2 and J is TRBJ2-2; a possible D gene is TRBD1 (6 bases). The CDR3 has 16 amino acids. Trimming removed 3 bases at V and 2 bases at J, with 13 bases between. Germline-derived CDR1 and CDR2 are SGHAT and FQNNGV. The CDR3 sequence: CASSFSGTPNTGELFF. The DNA for the CDR3 is TGTGCCAGCAGCTTCTCCGGGACACCAAACACCGGGGAGCTGTTTTTT.

This clone has a single count. J is TRBJ2-7 and V is TRBV2; possible D gene TRBD2, 6 bases. The V gene lost 6 bases and the J gene lost 6 bases, with 15 bases spanning the gap. Germline CDR1 and CDR2: SNHLY and FYNNEI. This CDR3 region has 13 residues. In nucleotides, the CDR3 is TGTGCCAGCAGAGCACTTCAGGGAGGCGAGCAGTACTTC. This encodes CASRALQGGEQYF.

A few counts support this clone. CDR3 protein: CASSLPGASSGNTIYF. DNA of the CDR3: TGTGCCAGCAGCTTACCGGGGGCGAGCTCTGGAAACACCATATATTTT. The rearrangement uses TRBV7-9 and TRBJ1-3; possibly TRBD1 for D (6 bases). Trimming removed 2 bases at V and 0 bases at J, with 11 bases between. The CDR3 covers 16 residues. The germline gives CDR1 SEHNR, CDR2 FQNEAQ (reference sequence).

The chain is built from TRBV6-5 and TRBJ1-3; no firm D call. V lost 8 bases and J lost 2, with 7 bases in between. The CDR3 contains 12 residues. Germline V gene sequence: CDR1 MNHEY, CDR2 SVGAGI. The CDR3 DNA is TGTGCCAGCCTCGCCCCTGGAAACACCATATATTTT. The encoded protein is CASLAPGNTIYF.

The chain employs TRBV7-6 and TRBJ1-4; 7 nucleotides line up with TRBD1. V lost 2 bases, J lost 2 bases, and 2 bases stayed unmatched. In germline, CDR1 is SGHVS, CDR2 FNYEAQ. CDR3 size: 15 residues. This CDR3 reads CASSLRGQTNEKLFF. The CDR3, as DNA: TGTGCCAGCAGCTTAAGGGGGCAGACTAATGAAAAACTGTTTTTT. Together with reference TRBV7-6 and TRBJ1-4, the CDR3 gives the full variable domain: GAGVSQSPRYKVTKRGQDVALRCDPISGHVSLYWYRQALGQGPEFLTYFNYEAQQDKSGLPNDRFSAERPEGSISTLTIQRTEQRDSAMYRCASSLRGQTNEKLFFGSGTQLSVL.

V and J are TRBV29-1 and TRBJ1-2; TRBD1 matches 10 bases. CDR3 length equals 13 residues. Losses at the gene ends were 5 bases for V and 7 bases for J; bases not matched to a gene: 7. The germline CDR1 and CDR2 sequences are SQVTM and ANQGSEA. The CDR3 DNA reads as TGCAGCGTTTGGGACAGGGGATGGCGTGGCTACACCTTC. It codes for CSVWDRGWRGYTF.

This chain connects TRBV18 to TRBJ2-7; possibly TRBD2 for D (7 bases). CDR3 length equals 15 residues. V was shortened by 3 bases and J by 0 bases, with 12 bases between the two germline ends. Germline CDR1 reads KGHSH; CDR2 reads LQKENI. Written as DNA, the CDR3 is TGTGCCAGCTCACCTAACGCGGGGGCCTCCTACGAGCAGTACTTC. Amino acids: CASSPNAGASYEQYF.

V usage is TRBV6-6 and J usage is TRBJ2-2; no clear D. This CDR3 is 16 amino acids long. V was trimmed by 3 bases and J by 0 bases, leaving 11 bases between them. Germline CDR1 is MNHNY and CDR2 is SVGAGI (reference sequence). The CDR3 region has the DNA TGTGCCAGCAGTTATCTGGGGATCCCGAACACCGGGGAGCTGTTTTTT. This sequence encodes CASSYLGIPNTGELFF.

This sequence joins TRBV28 and TRBJ2-5; D gene uncertain. This CDR3 has 12 residues. The V and J ends lost 5 bases and 5 bases respectively, with 9 bases between them. CDR1 and CDR2 from the germline V gene are MDHEN and SYDVKM. The CDR3 nucleotides read TGTGCCAGCAGTCCAAAAATGGAGACCCAGTACTTC. This codes for CASSPKMETQYF.

The rearrangement links TRBV5-1 to TRBJ2-3; 14 bases fit TRBD2. The trim removed 2 bases at V and 5 bases at J, leaving 4 bases unmatched. Germline V gives CDR1 SGHRS, CDR2 YFSETQ. The CDR3 runs to 16 residues. The CDR3 loop is CASSFSGTSGRDTQYF. In DNA, the CDR3 is TGCGCCAGCAGCTTCTCCGGGACTAGCGGGAGAGATACGCAGTATTTT.

V is TRBV28 and J is TRBJ1-2; tentatively, D is TRBD1 (5 bases). CDR3 size: 16 residues. V was clipped by 6 bases and J by 3 bases, with 20 bases between them. In germline, CDR1 is MDHEN, CDR2 SYDVKM. CDR3 in amino acids: CASSEQALDPHYGYTF. DNA for the CDR3: TGTGCCAGCAGCGAACAGGCGCTGGACCCGCACTATGGCTACACCTTC.

J is TRBJ1-2 and V is TRBV28, with a tentative D call TRBD1 (5 bases). CDR1 and CDR2 (germline): MDHEN, SYDVKM. CDR3 size: 13 residues. Trimming took 10 bases from V and 4 from J, leaving 16 bases between them. The CDR3 loop is CATLTSTGYGYTF. Written as DNA, the CDR3 is TGTGCCACCCTCACCAGCACAGGCTATGGCTACACCTTC.

The gene calls are TRBV18 and TRBJ1-4; tentatively, D is TRBD1 (6 bases). The CDR3 spans 18 residues. Germline V gene sequence: CDR1 KGHSH, CDR2 LQKENI. The V end lost 5 bases, the J end lost 2 bases, and 21 bases lay between the germline ends. CDR3 sequence reads: CASSTARGLTGTNEKLFF. The CDR3 coding sequence is TGTGCCAGCTCAACGGCGCGGGGGCTTACGGGGACTAATGAAAAACTGTTTTTT.

V usage is TRBV19 and J usage is TRBJ1-5; D uncertain. The CDR3 runs 13 residues. The V end lost 11 bases, the J end lost 0 bases, and 11 bases lay between the germline ends. Germline CDR1 reads LNHDA; CDR2 reads SQIVND (reference sequence). The CDR3 bases are TGTGCCGCAGGCGGCACTAGCAATCAGCCCCAGCATTTT. It is translated as CAAGGTSNQPQHF.

The chain recombines TRBV30 with TRBJ2-7; 9 bases fit TRBD2. The CDR3 length is 17 residues. V lost 3 bases, J lost 4 bases, and 16 bases stayed unmatched. Germline V gives CDR1 GTSNPN, CDR2 SVGIG (reference sequence). CDR3 loop: CAWRDQREAHDRYEQYF. The CDR3 DNA sequence: TGTGCCTGGAGGGATCAGCGGGAGGCCCATGATAGGTACGAGCAGTACTTC.

V and J are TRBV19 and TRBJ1-1, with a tentative D call TRBD1 (5 bases). Germline CDR1 reads LNHDA; CDR2 reads SQIVND (reference sequence). Trimming cost V 5 bases and J 1 base, with 14 bases left between them. The CDR3 spans 15 residues. This chain's CDR3 is CASSFQGDSNTEAFF. CDR3 sequence (DNA): TGTGCCAGTAGTTTCCAGGGTGACTCGAACACTGAAGCTTTCTTT.